This TCR beta chain was observed in a study of molecular identifiers for immune sequencing clone quantification. In TCRdb, the PCR reads were re-called with MiXCR into one record per CDR3 protein. The table lists 400,000 to 600,000 distinct CDR3 sequences, roughly 26% of them singletons, with around 0.78% in the top ten. This clonotype was counted many times. What it recognizes is unknown. The CDR3 loop spans 18 amino acids. V was cut by 3 bases and J by 6 bases, with 21 bases left in between. Germline V gives CDR1 MGHRA, CDR2 YSYEKL. Study-level points and caveats: Spiked Jurkat TCR RNA equivalent to one cell reportedly surfaced among about 1 million naive cells.

The material sequenced was naive CD8+ T cells from blood, with Jurkat cell RNA spiked in. Subset here: FACS-sorted CD8+CD4-CCR7+CD45RA+ naive T cells. The chain has TRBV4-1 and TRBJ2-6, with D perhaps assigned TRBD1 or TRBD2 (6 bases each). The receptor was isolated from a human donor in good health. Some libraries in this study had Jurkat cell RNA spiked in. CDR3: CASSHFVDGGGPANVLTF. The DNA for the CDR3 is TGCGCCAGCAGCCACTTCGTTGACGGAGGGGGTCCGGCCAACGTCCTGACTTTC.